This T cell receptor beta chain comes out of a study of blood T cells in healthy people across ages. Study summary: About one barcoded beta molecule per two T cells was captured by template switching. Study-level points and caveats: Observed TCR beta diversity per million T cells went down as age went up. This fall followed a roughly linear course with age. TCR beta diversity tracked closely with naive T cell percentage. The study found more naive CD4+ cells and higher diversity in long-lived than aged donors.

A remark on this clonotype: Its antigen remains unknown.

Next came a second PCR, run for about 6 to 12 cycles, which used a sample-barcoded 5' primer along with a J-beta primer mix. TCRdb fed the 5' RACE reads into MiXCR, producing one record per CDR3 protein. The sample lists hundreds of thousands of distinct CDR3 sequences; roughly 60% were seen once. V was clipped by 8 bases and J by 0 bases; unmatched bases: 5. The CDR3 loop spans 15 amino acids. Germline CDR1 is MGHDK and CDR2 is SYGVNS. The source of this sequence is a man in his thirties or forties in good health. The genes are TRBV25-1 and TRBJ2-1, with 9 bases that match TRBD2. Specimen: blood. The CDR3 region is CASGLAGASYNEQFF. In nucleotides, the CDR3 is TGTGCCAGCGGATTAGCGGGAGCCTCCTACAATGAGCAGTTCTTC.